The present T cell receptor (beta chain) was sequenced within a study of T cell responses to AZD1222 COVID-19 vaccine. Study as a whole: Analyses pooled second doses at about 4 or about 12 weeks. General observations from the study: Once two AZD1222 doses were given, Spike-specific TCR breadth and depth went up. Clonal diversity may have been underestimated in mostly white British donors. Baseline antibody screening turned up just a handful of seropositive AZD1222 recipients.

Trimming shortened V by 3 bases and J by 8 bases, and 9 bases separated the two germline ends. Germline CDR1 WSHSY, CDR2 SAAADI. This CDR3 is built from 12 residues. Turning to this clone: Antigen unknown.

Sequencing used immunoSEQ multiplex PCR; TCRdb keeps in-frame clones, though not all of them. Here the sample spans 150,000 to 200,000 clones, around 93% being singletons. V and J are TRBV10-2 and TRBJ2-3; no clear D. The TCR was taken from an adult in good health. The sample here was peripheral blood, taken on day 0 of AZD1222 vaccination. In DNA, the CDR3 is TGCGCCAGCAGTGAAACGGTGTCTACGCAGTATTTT. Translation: CASSETVSTQYF.